These 18 T cell receptor beta chains came from one sample sequenced in a study of T cell repertoires in cytomegalovirus infection. Their antigens are not known. From the reads, TCRdb called clonotypes with MiXCR, one entry per CDR3 protein. This sample has some 800,000 distinct CDR3 sequences; 30% to 35% occur once, and the top ten carry roughly 12%. The sequencing here drew on cultured CD8+ T cells from PBMCs, taken from culture after CMV antigen stimulation. These receptors were taken from a human donor in good health (CMV status not recorded). Some clones in this sample may be carry-over from other donors' samples.

The rearrangement uses TRBV25-1 and TRBJ1-2; 7 nucleotides agree with TRBD1. V lost 6 bases to trimming and J lost 0 bases; unmatched junction nucleotides: 13. This CDR3 spans 17 amino acids. Per germline, CDR1 MGHDK and CDR2 SYGVNS. The CDR3 sequence is CASSGFEGAIPNYGYTF. The DNA for the CDR3 is TGTGCCAGCAGCGGGTTCGAGGGGGCAATTCCTAACTATGGCTACACCTTC.

V is TRBV12-5 and J is TRBJ2-7, with 9 positions matching TRBD2. This CDR3 contains 14 residues. V was clipped by 6 bases and J by 6 bases; unmatched bases: 9. Germline CDR1 is LGHNT and CDR2 is FRNRAP. The CDR3 sequence is CASGVHKLAGEQYF. DNA of the CDR3: TGTGCTAGTGGGGTTCACAAACTAGCGGGCGAGCAGTACTTC. Drawing the rest from reference TRBV12-5 and TRBJ2-7, the complete variable domain is DARVTQTPRHKVTEMGQEVTMRCQPILGHNTVFWYRQTMMQGLELLAYFRNRAPLDDSGMPKDRFSAEMPDATLATLKIQPSEPRDSAVYFCASGVHKLAGEQYFGPGTRLTVT.

The genes are TRBV5-4 and TRBJ1-1; TRBD1 is a possible D gene (5 bases). V shed 3 bases and J shed 0 bases, with 12 bases lying between them. There are 15 residues in the CDR3. Germline loops: CDR1 SGHNT, CDR2 YYREEE (reference sequence). The chain's CDR3 is CASSSGEGLNTEAFF. CDR3 sequence (DNA): TGTGCCAGCAGCTCCGGAGAGGGGTTGAACACTGAAGCTTTCTTT.

This clonotype was seen a handful of times. J is TRBJ1-2 and V is TRBV7-8; D remains ambiguous. V was clipped by 3 bases and J by 6 bases, with 14 bases between them. Per the germline V gene, CDR1 is SGHVS and CDR2 is FQNEAQ. The CDR3 loop spans 14 amino acids. CDR3 bases: TGTGCCAGCAGCTTTTTGCCCGATCGGGATGGCTACACCTTC. It yields the protein CASSFLPDRDGYTF.

The gene calls are TRBV7-9 and TRBJ2-7; the match to TRBD2 covers 7 bases. From germline, CDR1 is SEHNR and CDR2 FQNEAQ (reference sequence). The CDR3 totals 15 residues. V lost 5 bases to trimming and J lost 3 bases; unmatched junction nucleotides: 10. DNA for the CDR3: TGTGCCAGCAGCGCGGGGAGGGCCTACCTCTACGAGCAGTACTTC. This sequence encodes CASSAGRAYLYEQYF. Full variable domain (missing parts from reference TRBV7-9 and TRBJ2-7): DTGVSQNPRHKITKRGQNVTFRCDPISEHNRLYWYRQTLGQGPEFLTYFQNEAQLEKSRLLSDRFSAERPKGSFSTLEIQRTEQGDSAMYLCASSAGRAYLYEQYFGPGTRLTVT.

This clonotype was recorded a few times. This sequence joins TRBV15 and TRBJ2-1; perhaps TRBD2 as D (6 bases). The length of the CDR3 is 14 residues. V was clipped by 4 bases and J by 5 bases, with 12 bases between them. CDR1 is LNHNV and CDR2 is YYDKDF in the germline V gene (reference sequence). CDR3 protein: CATSTWGLNNEQFF. CDR3 nucleotide sequence: TGTGCCACCAGCACCTGGGGACTGAACAATGAGCAGTTCTTC. Filled out from reference TRBV15 and TRBJ2-1, the complete variable domain reads DAMVIQNPRYQVTQFGKPVTLSCSQTLNHNVMYWYQQKSSQAPKLLFHYYDKDFNNEADTPDNFQSRRPNTSFCFLDIRSPGLGDTAMYLCATSTWGLNNEQFFGPGTRLTVL.

The chain has TRBV4-1 and TRBJ1-1, with D possibly matching TRBD1 (5 bases). Germline V gene data show CDR1 as MGHRA and CDR2 as YSYEKL. The CDR3 length is 14 residues. Trimming removed 1 base from V and 1 base from J, with 7 bases in between. The DNA of the CDR3 is TGCGCCAGCAGCCAAGTCCAGGGGAACACTGAAGCTTTCTTT. It yields the protein CASSQVQGNTEAFF.

This clonotype was seen ten or more times. This chain links TRBV7-2 with TRBJ2-3; D is undetermined. Deletions cut 1 base from V and 4 bases from J, with 6 bases between. CDR1 is SGHTA and CDR2 is FQGNSA in the germline V gene. This CDR3 spans 13 amino acids. CDR3 loop: CASSLEFPDTQYF. CDR3 DNA sequence: TGTGCCAGCAGCTTAGAATTCCCAGATACGCAGTATTTT.

This chain joins TRBV18 and TRBJ1-1; no definite D call. This CDR3 spans 12 amino acids. Germline CDR1 is KGHSH and CDR2 is LQKENI. V lost 0 bases and J 5 bases, leaving 4 bases between the germline ends. The CDR3 reads CASSPPFTEAFF. For the CDR3, the DNA is TGTGCCAGCTCACCACCGTTTACTGAAGCTTTCTTT.

This clonotype was seen once. The rearrangement links TRBV27 to TRBJ1-5; D possibly corresponds to TRBD1 (6 bases). The germline CDR1 and CDR2 sequences are MNHEY and SMNVEV (reference sequence). The CDR3 extends over 14 amino acids. Trimming left V 5 bases short and J 5 bases short, with 13 bases between. CDR3 protein: CASSPGQIHQPQHF. The DNA of the CDR3 is TGTGCCAGCAGTCCCGGACAGATTCATCAGCCCCAGCATTTT.

This clonotype was observed a few times. This chain uses TRBV6-1 with TRBJ1-2; D might be TRBD1 (6 bases). This CDR3 has 14 amino acids. Germline CDR1 and CDR2: MNHNS and SASEGT. The V end lost 1 base, the J end lost 5 bases, and 11 bases lay between the germline ends. The CDR3: CASSEGRGSYGYTF. The CDR3 DNA reads TGTGCCAGCAGTGAAGGCAGGGGATCATATGGCTACACCTTC.

This clonotype has more than one count but fewer than ten. The genes are TRBV4-1 and TRBJ1-5; D remains unclear. V lost 0 bases to trimming and J lost 2 bases, with 5 bases between them. This CDR3 has 14 residues. The germline gives CDR1 MGHRA, CDR2 YSYEKL. CDR3 residues: CASSQEHGNQPQHF. Written as DNA, the CDR3 is TGCGCCAGCAGCCAAGAACATGGCAATCAGCCCCAGCATTTT.

The rearrangement uses TRBV9 and TRBJ2-2, with 7 positions matching TRBD1. V trimming: 0 bases; J trimming: 2 bases; junction bases outside the gene matches: 7. The germline CDR1 and CDR2 sequences are SGDLS and YYNGEE. The CDR3 sequence is 17 residues long. The CDR3 DNA follows: TGTGCCAGCAGCGTAGAGCGGACAGGTGTAAACACCGGGGAGCTGTTTTTT. Amino acids: CASSVERTGVNTGELFF.

The chain is built from TRBV12-3 or TRBV12-4 and TRBJ2-5, with D possibly matching TRBD2 (7 bases). Trimming removed 7 bases from V and 5 bases from J, with 14 bases in between. The CDR3 extends over 13 amino acids. CDR3 DNA sequence: TGTGCCAGCAAGGAGGGGGGGGTTGAGACCCAGTACTTC. Translation: CASKEGGVETQYF.

This clonotype has only one observation. One end of the junction fails to match germline, which may point to a read error. The gene calls are TRBV5-8 and TRBJ2-7; 9 bases agree with TRBD1. This CDR3 comprises 17 residues. The germline CDR1 and CDR2 sequences are SGHTS and YDEGEE. CDR3 coding DNA: TGTGCCAACAGCTCACTAGTAGGGACAGGGAGCTCCTACGAGCAGTACTTC. Its translation is CANSSLVGTGSSYEQYF.

This sequence joins TRBV6-2 or TRBV6-3 and TRBJ2-5, with a tentative D call TRBD2 (5 bases). Germline assignment: CDR1 MNHEY and CDR2 SVGEGT. V lost 4 bases to trimming and J lost 5 bases, with 14 bases between them. The length of the CDR3 is 14 residues. CDR3 DNA: TGTGCCAGCAGTTTACCGGGGTTCGGTGAGACCCAGTACTTC. It encodes CASSLPGFGETQYF.

CDR3 DNA: TGTGCCAGCAGTTTAGGATCCGGGACGAACACTGAAGCTTTCTTT. Translating it yields CASSLGSGTNTEAFF. The gene calls are TRBV27 and TRBJ1-1; D possibly corresponds to TRBD1 (5 bases). V gave up 2 bases and J gave up 1 base, with 11 bases separating them. From germline, CDR1 is MNHEY and CDR2 SMNVEV (reference sequence). The CDR3 has 15 amino acids.

This clonotype was counted many times. This chain connects TRBV7-8 to TRBJ2-7, with 8 bases fitting TRBD2. This CDR3 has 15 residues. V shed 5 bases, J shed 2 bases, and the junction held 8 bases outside the gene matches. Germline V gene sequence: CDR1 SGHVS, CDR2 FQNEAQ. CDR3 sequence: CASSPRSGEAYEQYF. The DNA for the CDR3 is TGTGCCAGCAGCCCCCGTAGCGGGGAGGCCTACGAGCAGTACTTC.